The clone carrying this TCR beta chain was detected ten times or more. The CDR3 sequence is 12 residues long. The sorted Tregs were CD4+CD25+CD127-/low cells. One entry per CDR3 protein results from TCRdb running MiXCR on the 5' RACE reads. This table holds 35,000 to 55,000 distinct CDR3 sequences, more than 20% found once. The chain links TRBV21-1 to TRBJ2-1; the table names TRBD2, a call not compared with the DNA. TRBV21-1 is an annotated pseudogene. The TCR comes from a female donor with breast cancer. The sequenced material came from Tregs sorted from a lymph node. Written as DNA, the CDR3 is TGTGCCAGCAGCAAAAGGTCGGGGAGGGCCTTTTTC. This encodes CASSKRSGRAFF.